This T cell receptor (beta chain) is from a study of shared clonotypes between healthy human individuals. This clone was recorded many times. Clones were sequenced by immunoSEQ multiplex PCR, and TCRdb holds only the in-frame ones, with some missing. The sample contains about 700,000 clones, 74% of which appear only once. CDR3 length equals 16 residues. The V segment lost 2 bases and the J segment 7 bases; nucleotides outside the gene matches: 4. Germline V CDR1 and CDR2: KGHSH, LQKENI. This clonotype was obtained from a woman aged 30 to 39 in good health. The chain is built from TRBV18 and TRBJ2-3, with 15 positions matching TRBD2. The sample was memory CD4+ T cells sorted from blood. The subset is: CD45RA-negative fraction. DNA of the CDR3: TGTGCCAGCTCACCAGCCGGGACTAGCGGGAGGTATACGCAGTATTTT. It encodes CASSPAGTSGRYTQYF.